This TCR beta chain was identified during a study of cytomegalovirus exposure and HLA in healthy donors. The PCR contained 60 Vbeta and 13 Jbeta primers. TCRdb's table, derived via immunoSEQ multiplex PCR, lists solely in-frame clones and lacks some. The top ten clones hold roughly 6% of a sample with approximately 72,000 clones, around 79% of them seen once. Deletions cut 2 bases from V and 6 bases from J, with 17 bases between. The V gene's germline CDR1 is MDHEN and CDR2 SYDVKM. The CDR3 runs to 17 residues. Sample: PBMCs. The source is a male donor in good health and CMV-seropositive. The chain employs TRBV28 and TRBJ1-6; D unclear. CDR3 nucleotides: TGTGCCAGCAGTTTAACTCGACGGGGAAGAGGTAATTCACCCCTCCACTTT. Protein: CASSLTRRGRGNSPLHF.